The clone carrying this TCR beta chain was seen repeatedly, ten times or more. The target antigen is unknown. The time point here: newly diagnosed GD, antithyroid drugs for less than 3 months. TCR sequences were obtained from RNA taken from PBMCs. Recruitment took place at an endocrinology department in Xi'an, China. The sample belongs to a study of regulatory T cells in long-lasting Graves disease. Investigators prepared the TCR beta libraries by applying iRepertoire HTBI primers and Arm-PCR of CDR3 regions. TCRdb re-called the multiplex PCR reads with MiXCR, one entry per CDR3 protein. The repertoire holds about 420,000 distinct CDR3 sequences, with over 15% as singletons. This CDR3 spans 14 amino acids. V was cut by 4 bases and J by 8 bases, with 16 bases left in between. The germline V gene has CDR1 LGHDT and CDR2 YNNKEL (reference sequence). Study-wide results and limits: With approximately 2,500 shared public clonotypes, persistent patients exceeded new patients, who shared about a thousand.

These data were likewise used in another study, on T cells in Graves' hyperthyroidism and ophthalmopathy. That report adds: First-round RT-PCR targeting the TCR CDR3 was performed with the HTBI primer set. Ophthalmopathy stood apart from stable hyperthyroidism in a 13 V-J model.

This specimen consisted of peripheral blood mononuclear cells (PBMCs), obtained at new diagnosis, from a patient treated with antithyroid drugs. The TCR comes from a woman aged 18-29 years with Graves disease. The chain combines TRBV3-1 with TRBJ2-3; perhaps TRBD1 as D (7 bases). CDR3 loop: CASSPSGGRGTQYF. In DNA form, the CDR3 reads TGTGCCAGCAGCCCCTCAGGGGGGCGAGGTACGCAGTATTTT.